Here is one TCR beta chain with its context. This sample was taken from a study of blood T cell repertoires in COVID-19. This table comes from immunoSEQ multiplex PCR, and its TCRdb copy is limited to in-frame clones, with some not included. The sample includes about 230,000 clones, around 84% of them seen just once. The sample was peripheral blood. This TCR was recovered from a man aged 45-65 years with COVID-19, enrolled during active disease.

CDR3 DNA sequence: TGTGCCAGCAGGCAGGCACTCCGGGACAGACATTACGAGCAGTACTTC. Its translation is CASRQALRDRHYEQYF. This chain links TRBV5-8 with TRBJ2-7, with 7 bases that match TRBD1. V lost 5 bases and J lost 4; bases outside the gene matches: 15. The V gene's germline CDR1 is SGHTS and CDR2 YDEGEE. This CDR3 spans 16 amino acids. The full variable domain, completed using reference TRBV5-8 and TRBJ2-7, is EAGVTQSPTHLIKTRGQQATLRCSPISGHTSVYWYQQALGLGLQFLLWYDEGEERNRGNFPPRFSGRQFPNYSSELNVNALELEDSALYLCASRQALRDRHYEQYFGPGTRLTVT.